The 19 T cell receptor beta chains in this list originate from one sample, sequenced in a study of blood T cell repertoires in COVID-19 (dated by TCRdb to the early 2020s). The protocol used for the library was the immunoSEQ multiplex PCR assay. TCRdb obtained this table from immuneACCESS and retained in-frame rearrangements with V and J assigned. These tables miss some clones; where compared with another copy, unresolved V genes account for less than half of the shortfall, and the remainder is unexplained. This sample comprises tens of thousands of clones, under 80% of them detected only once. The ten largest account for more than 15% of the sample. The material sequenced was peripheral blood. The receptor set was obtained from a human donor in a cohort sampled during active COVID-19.

This chain links TRBV7-2 with TRBJ1-2, with 9 positions matching TRBD1. CDR3 length: 16 amino acids. The V segment lost 5 bases and the J segment 7 bases; nucleotides outside the gene matches: 14. Per the germline V gene, CDR1 is SGHTA and CDR2 is FQGNSA. The CDR3 here is CASSPKTGGSGSGYTF. CDR3 sequence (DNA): TGTGCCAGCAGCCCCAAGACAGGGGGAAGCGGGTCTGGCTACACCTTC.

The chain joins TRBV6-1 to TRBJ2-7, with a weak D call TRBD2 (6 bases). This CDR3 contains 18 residues. Germline V gene sequence: CDR1 MNHNS, CDR2 SASEGT. V was cut by 1 base and J by 2 bases, with 21 bases left in between. DNA for the CDR3: TGTGCCAGCAGTGAAGGTCCCGGGGGTTCTGTGGGTACCTACGAGCAGTACGTC. As protein: CASSEGPGGSVGTYEQYV.

Remarks on this clone: The sample has other DNA sequences that encode this CDR3 too. The V gene is TRBV9, the J gene TRBJ2-5; TRBD1 might be the D (6 bases). Trimming shortened V by 3 bases and J by 2 bases, and 8 bases separated the two germline ends. The germline gives CDR1 SGDLS, CDR2 YYNGEE. The CDR3 has 13 residues. CDR3 protein: CASSAGQQETQYF. The CDR3 DNA sequence: TGTGCCAGCAGCGCGGGACAACAAGAGACCCAGTACTTC.

The gene calls are TRBV9 and TRBJ1-1; possibly TRBD1 for D (6 bases). Trimming shortened V by 0 bases and J by 1 base, and 10 bases separated the two germline ends. This CDR3 has 15 amino acids. The V gene's germline CDR1 is SGDLS and CDR2 YYNGEE. The CDR3 DNA follows: TGTGCCAGCAGCGTAGCGGGGGGGCGGAACACTGAAGCTTTCTTT. Translation: CASSVAGGRNTEAFF. The full variable domain, its missing parts supplied by reference TRBV9 and TRBJ1-1, is DSGVTQTPKHLITATGQRVTLRCSPRSGDLSVYWYQQSLDQGLQFLIQYYNGEERAKGNILERFSAQQFPDLHSELNLSSLELGDSALYFCASSVAGGRNTEAFFGQGTRLTVV.

This clone has a single count. The V gene is TRBV19, the J gene TRBJ2-1; 7 bases map to TRBD2. Germline lookup yields CDR1 LNHDA and CDR2 SQIVND (reference sequence). V was clipped by 3 bases and J by 0 bases; unmatched bases: 5. The CDR3 totals 16 residues. CDR3 coding DNA: TGTGCCAGTAGTATGGAAGGCGGGAGCTCCTACAATGAGCAGTTCTTC. Protein: CASSMEGGSSYNEQFF.

The genes are TRBV11-3 and TRBJ2-7, with 8 positions matching TRBD2. Looked up from germline, CDR1 is SGHNT and CDR2 is YENEEA. The V and J ends lost 0 bases and 4 bases, in that order; junction bases with no gene match: 5. This CDR3 has 15 residues. In DNA form, the CDR3 reads TGTGCCAGCAGCTTAGATCTCAGCGGGAGTTACGAGCAGTACGTC. Amino acids: CASSLDLSGSYEQYV.

J is TRBJ2-3 and V is TRBV18; perhaps TRBD1 as D (7 bases). V gave up 0 bases and J gave up 2 bases, with 12 bases separating them. The germline CDR1 and CDR2 sequences are KGHSH and LQKENI. The CDR3 runs to 16 residues. CDR3 nucleotides: TGTGCCAGCTCACCACCCGACAGGGAGGTCACAGATACGCAGTATTTT. Its translation is CASSPPDREVTDTQYF.

This clone was seen only a few times. The chain has TRBV4-2 and TRBJ1-1; 10 nucleotides line up with TRBD1. Germline trimming cut 4 bases from V and 1 base from J; bases unmatched to any gene: 3. The CDR3 runs 15 residues. CDR1 LGHNA and CDR2 YNFKEQ come from the germline V gene. The DNA of the CDR3 is TGTGCCAGCAGCCCCGACAGGGGGCGGAACACTGAAGCTTTCTTT. Protein product: CASSPDRGRNTEAFF.

V gene TRBV7-4 combines with J gene TRBJ2-5, with 7 nucleotides matching TRBD1. The germline CDR1 and CDR2 sequences are SGHVT and SQSDAQ. Unmatched junction bases numbered 2, after V lost 3 bases and J lost 1 base. The CDR3 runs to 14 residues. CDR3 protein: CASSFRQGQETQYF. The CDR3 DNA is TGTGCCAGCAGCTTCCGACAGGGCCAAGAGACCCAGTACTTC.

The chain uses TRBV7-9 and TRBJ1-2; TRBD1 is a possible D gene (6 bases). V lost 4 bases to trimming and J lost 13 bases, with 16 bases between them. The CDR3 contains 12 residues. Germline V gene lookup returns CDR1 SEHNR and CDR2 FQNEAQ (reference sequence). CDR3 in DNA: TGTGCCAGCAGCTCCCCTTCGACAGGAACCACCTTC. Translating gives CASSSPSTGTTF.

This sequence joins TRBV30 and TRBJ2-2; perhaps TRBD2 as D (5 bases). CDR1 and CDR2 from the germline V gene are GTSNPN and SVGIG (reference sequence). With 4 bases removed from V and 0 bases from J, the gap between germline ends came to 9 bases. CDR3 length: 14 amino acids. In DNA form, the CDR3 reads TGTGCCTGGAAGGGAGCTACGAACACCGGGGAGCTGTTTTTT. Protein product: CAWKGATNTGELFF. Together with reference TRBV30 and TRBJ2-2, the CDR3 gives the full variable domain: SQTIHQWPATLVQPVGSPLSLECTVEGTSNPNLYWYRQAAGRGLQLLFYSVGIGQISSEVPQNLSASRPQDRQFILSSKKLLLSDSGFYLCAWKGATNTGELFFGEGSRLTVL.

The chain carries TRBV7-9 and TRBJ1-1, with D tentatively TRBD1 (6 bases). This CDR3 contains 13 residues. Trimming removed 8 bases at V and 4 bases at J, with 14 bases between. The germline V gene has CDR1 SEHNR and CDR2 FQNEAQ (reference sequence). Written as DNA, the CDR3 is TGTGCCAGCCTTCCGAGGGGGATCACTGAAGCTTTCTTT. Its translation is CASLPRGITEAFF.

This clone was recorded once. The sample carries other DNA sequences with the same CDR3. V and J are TRBV19 and TRBJ1-2; D is possibly TRBD1 (5 bases). The V end was cut by 5 bases, the J end by 1 base, with 8 bases between. CDR3 size: 13 residues. Looked up from germline, CDR1 is LNHDA and CDR2 is SQIVND (reference sequence). The CDR3 DNA reads TGTGCCAGTAGTCCTCAGGGTAACTATGGCTACACCTTC. It codes for CASSPQGNYGYTF.

V usage is TRBV19 and J usage is TRBJ1-1, with D tentatively TRBD1 (6 bases). V was cut by 5 bases and J by 2 bases, with 21 bases left in between. The CDR3 has 17 residues. Germline V CDR1 and CDR2: LNHDA, SQIVND (reference sequence). CDR3: CASSSLRQAFPNTEAFF. CDR3 in DNA: TGTGCCAGTAGTTCGTTACGACAGGCCTTTCCCAACACTGAAGCTTTCTTT. The whole variable domain, remainder taken from reference TRBV19 and TRBJ1-1, is DGGITQSPKYLFRKEGQNVTLSCEQNLNHDAMYWYRQDPGQGLRLIYYSQIVNDFQKGDIAEGYSVSREKKESFPLTVTSAQKNPTAFYLCASSSLRQAFPNTEAFFGQGTRLTVV.

V usage is TRBV25-1 and J usage is TRBJ2-1; 8 bases agree with TRBD2. The V gene's germline CDR1 is MGHDK and CDR2 SYGVNS. The CDR3 spans 16 residues. The V and J ends lost 5 bases and 2 bases, in that order; junction bases with no gene match: 8. The DNA of the CDR3 is TGTGCCAGCAGTTATAGCGGGACAATTACCTACAATGAGCAGTTCTTC. Translation: CASSYSGTITYNEQFF.

The chain recombines TRBV7-2 with TRBJ2-5; a weak D match, TRBD2 (6 bases). Trimming pared 2 bases from V and 8 bases from J, leaving 9 bases between. CDR3 size: 12 residues. Germline V gives CDR1 SGHTA, CDR2 FQGNSA. CDR3 DNA: TGTGCCAGCAGCTTAACGCGGGGAACCCAGTACTTC. It codes for CASSLTRGTQYF. Complete variable domain (other parts from reference TRBV7-2 and TRBJ2-5): GAGVSQSPSNKVTEKGKDVELRCDPISGHTALYWYRQSLGQGLEFLIYFQGNSAPDKSGLPSDRFSAERTGGSVSTLTIQRTQQEDSAVYLCASSLTRGTQYFGPGTRLLVL.

This clone was observed a handful of times. This chain connects TRBV7-8 to TRBJ2-2; D is perhaps TRBD1 (6 bases). V lost 8 bases to trimming and J lost 7 bases, with 17 bases between them. CDR1 and CDR2 from the germline V gene are SGHVS and FQNEAQ. This CDR3 is built from 14 residues. The CDR3 sequence: CASEITGIVGELFF. In DNA form, the CDR3 reads TGTGCCAGCGAGATTACAGGGATCGTCGGGGAGCTGTTTTTT.

The chain employs TRBV6-5 and TRBJ2-7; TRBD2 might be the D (7 bases). The CDR3 runs 13 residues. Germline V gene data show CDR1 as MNHEY and CDR2 as SVGAGI. The V gene lost 8 bases and the J gene lost 2 bases, with 13 bases spanning the gap. The DNA for the CDR3 is TGTGCCAGCCTGGGGGGGACAACCTACGAGCAGTACTTC. Its protein product is CASLGGTTYEQYF.

The chain has TRBV19 and TRBJ1-4, with 7 bases fitting TRBD1. Looked up from germline, CDR1 is LNHDA and CDR2 is SQIVND (reference sequence). The CDR3 extends over 15 amino acids. V was clipped by 2 bases and J by 7 bases; unmatched bases: 7. The CDR3 sequence: CASSISGAGGEKLFF. The CDR3 coding sequence is TGTGCCAGTAGTATATCGGGGGCAGGGGGTGAAAAACTGTTTTTT.